This paragraph covers one T cell receptor (beta chain) sequence. V was cut by 3 bases and J by 2 bases, with 7 bases left in between. The CDR3 is made up of 13 amino acids. In germline, CDR1 is SGHTA, CDR2 FQGTGA. The data were produced by immunoSEQ multiplex PCR, yet TCRdb's version contains in-frame clones alone and is incomplete. The sample holds about 190,000 clones, just over 90% seen once. This entry comes from a study of T cell responses to AZD1222 COVID-19 vaccine. V and J are TRBV7-3 and TRBJ1-2; D gene ambiguous. The sample in question was peripheral blood, obtained on day 0 of AZD1222 vaccination. The TCR comes from an adult in good health. CDR3 residues: CASSFHENYGYTF. The CDR3 DNA reads TGTGCCAGCAGCTTCCACGAGAACTATGGCTACACCTTC.